One sample yielded the 2 T cell receptor beta chains listed below, sequenced in a study of CD8+ T cells in alopecia areata. Treatment denoted: oral pan-JAK inhibitor, 5-10 mg twice daily. RNA was isolated and reverse transcribed to cDNA, the sequencing template. Assay: immunoSEQ multiplex PCR; the TCRdb copy retains only in-frame clones and omits some. The sample yields some 110,000 clones, around 58% seen once. The input for sequencing was CD8+ T cells sorted from blood, taken at week 4, from a patient treated with tofacitinib. The receptors were sampled from a human donor with alopecia areata.

The chain has TRBV27 and TRBJ1-5, with D uncertain. There are 17 residues in the CDR3. Trimming removed 2 bases at V and 7 bases at J, with 21 bases between. Germline lookup yields CDR1 MNHEY and CDR2 SMNVEV (reference sequence). CDR3 sequence reads: CASSLGGIAPPGQPQHF. CDR3 DNA sequence: TGTGCCAGCAGTTTAGGTGGCATAGCCCCTCCGGGGCAGCCCCAGCATTTT.

This clone was counted a few times. The chain is built from TRBV15 and TRBJ2-7; 9 bases align to TRBD1. From germline, CDR1 is LNHNV and CDR2 YYDKDF (reference sequence). V lost 1 base, J lost 3 bases, and 4 bases stayed unmatched. This CDR3 contains 15 residues. The CDR3 DNA sequence: TGTGCCACCAGCAGAGGTGGGACAGGGCACTACGAGCAGTACTTC. Encoded protein: CATSRGGTGHYEQYF.